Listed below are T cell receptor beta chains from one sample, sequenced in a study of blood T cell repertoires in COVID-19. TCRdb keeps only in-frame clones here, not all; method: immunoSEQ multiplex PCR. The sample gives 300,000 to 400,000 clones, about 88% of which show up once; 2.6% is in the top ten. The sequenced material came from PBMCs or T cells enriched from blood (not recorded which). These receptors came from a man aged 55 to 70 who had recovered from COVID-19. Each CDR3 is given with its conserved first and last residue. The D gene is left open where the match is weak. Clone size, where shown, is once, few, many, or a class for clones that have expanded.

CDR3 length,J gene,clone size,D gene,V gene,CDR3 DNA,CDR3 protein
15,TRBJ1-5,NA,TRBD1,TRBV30,TGTGCCTGGAGTACCGGGACAGGGAGGAATCAGCCCCAGCATTTT,CAWSTGTGRNQPQHF
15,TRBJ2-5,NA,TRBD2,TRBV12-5,TGTGCTAGTGGTTTGGGGGCGGGAGGGCCGGAGACCCAGTACTTC,CASGLGAGGPETQYF
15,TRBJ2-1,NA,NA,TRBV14,TGTGCCAGCAGCCAAATTGACGGGGTCGCGAATGAGCAGTTCTTC,CASSQIDGVANEQFF
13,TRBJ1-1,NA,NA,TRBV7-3,TGTGCCAGCAGCCCAACCCATGGGGGCAAAGCTTTCTTT,CASSPTHGGKAFF
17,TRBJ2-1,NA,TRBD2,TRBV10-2,TGCGCCAGCAAAGCTTTGACTAGCGGGAGCTCCTACAATGAGCAGTTCTTC,CASKALTSGSSYNEQFF
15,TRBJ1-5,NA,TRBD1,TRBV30,TGTGCCTGGAGTCGACAGGGCCGGAGCAATCAGCCCCAGCATTTT,CAWSRQGRSNQPQHF
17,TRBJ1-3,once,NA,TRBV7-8,TGTGCCAGCAGCAAAAAGGAGAGTCTGGACAGTGGAAACACCATATATTTT,CASSKKESLDSGNTIYF
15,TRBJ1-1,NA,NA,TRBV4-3,TGCGCCAGCAGCCAAGCCTCAGGGGCGAACACTGAAGCTTTCTTT,CASSQASGANTEAFF
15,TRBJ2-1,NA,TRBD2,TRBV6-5,TGTGCCAGCAGTCTGACTAGCGGGAATCGCAATGAGCAGTTCTTC,CASSLTSGNRNEQFF
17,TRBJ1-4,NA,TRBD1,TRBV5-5,TGTGCCAGCAGCCGATGGACAGGGTTAAGAACTAATGAAAAACTGTTTTTT,CASSRWTGLRTNEKLFF
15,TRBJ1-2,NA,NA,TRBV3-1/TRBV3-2,TGTGCCAGCAGCCATTCGACAGCGCCTATTTTTGGCTACACCTTC,CASSHSTAPIFGYTF
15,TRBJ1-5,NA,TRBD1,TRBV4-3,TGCGCCAGCAGCCTTGGGACAGGGGTAGATCAGCCCCAGCATTTT,CASSLGTGVDQPQHF
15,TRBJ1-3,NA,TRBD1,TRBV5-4,TGTGCCAGCAGCTTAGGGGGCTCGGATGGAAACACCATATATTTT,CASSLGGSDGNTIYF
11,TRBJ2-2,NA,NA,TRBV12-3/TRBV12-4,TGTGCCAGCAAGGAGGCCGGGGAGCTGTTTTTT,CASKEAGELFF
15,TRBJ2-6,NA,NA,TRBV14,TGTGCCAGCAGCCGCCCGCGCTCTGGGGCCAACGTCCTGACTTTC,CASSRPRSGANVLTF
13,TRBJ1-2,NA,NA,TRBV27,TGTGCCAGCAGTTTTACGGGGAACTATGGCTACACCTTC,CASSFTGNYGYTF
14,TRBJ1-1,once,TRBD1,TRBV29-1,TGCAGCGTGGTAACAGGGGCGATGAACACTGAAGCTTTCTTT,CSVVTGAMNTEAFF
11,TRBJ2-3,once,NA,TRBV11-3,TGTGCCAGCAGCTCCTTAATTACGCAGTATTTT,CASSSLITQYF
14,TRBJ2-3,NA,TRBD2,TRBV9,TGTGCCAGCAGCGTGGCGGGAGTCCCAGATACGCAGTATTTT,CASSVAGVPDTQYF
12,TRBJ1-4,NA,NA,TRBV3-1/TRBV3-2,TGTGCCAGCAGCCAAGTCGGTGGAAAACTGTTTTTT,CASSQVGGKLFF
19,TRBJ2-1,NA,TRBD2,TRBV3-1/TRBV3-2,TGTGCCAGCAAAAAAAGGTCGGGACTAGCGGTTACAGCCAGGGATGAGCAGTTCTTC,CASKKRSGLAVTARDEQFF
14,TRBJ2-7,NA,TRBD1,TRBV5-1,TGCGCCAGCAGCCAGGGACAGGGGGAGAGCGAGCAGTACTTC,CASSQGQGESEQYF
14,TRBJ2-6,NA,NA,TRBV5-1,TGCGCCAGCAGAGAGACAAGTGGGGCCAACGTCCTGACTTTC,CASRETSGANVLTF
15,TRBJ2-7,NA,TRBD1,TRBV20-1,TGCAGTGCTAGTACAGGGACAGAAGAATCCTACGAGCAGTACTTC,CSASTGTEESYEQYF
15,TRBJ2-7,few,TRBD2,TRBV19,TGTGCCAGTACAAGACTAGCGGGAGGGACCTACGAGCAGTACTTC,CASTRLAGGTYEQYF
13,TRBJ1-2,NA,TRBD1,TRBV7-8,TGTGCCAGCAGCATCGGGACAGCTGATATTTGCACCTTC,CASSIGTADICTF
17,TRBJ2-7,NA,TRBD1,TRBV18,TGTGCCAGCTCACCACCGGGACAGGTCCTTAGAGCCTACGAGCAGTACTTC,CASSPPGQVLRAYEQYF
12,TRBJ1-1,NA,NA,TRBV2,TGTGCCAGCAGTGCAGGGGTGAATGAAGCTTTCTTT,CASSAGVNEAFF